This note documents a single TCR beta chain sequence. Its specificity is unknown. This sample was included in a study of cytomegalovirus exposure and HLA in healthy donors. Separation from the roughly 670-subject first cohort characterized the roughly 120-subject validation cohort, to which the donors belonged. Study-level points and caveats: Most observed TCR sequences were rare, whereas some public TCRs were detected in many donors. The study designated around 150 TCR beta chains cytomegalovirus-associated. Published work reported that the classifier diagnosed cytomegalovirus status with high specificity and sensitivity.

The protocol was immunoSEQ multiplex PCR, while the TCRdb copy is restricted to in-frame clones and leaves out a portion. The data contain approximately 190,000 clones, roughly 84% of them seen just once; the ten biggest clones take up under 15%. This CDR3 is built from 15 residues. V lost 4 bases to trimming and J lost 5 bases; unmatched junction nucleotides: 9. Germline CDR1 and CDR2: MNHEY and SVGAGI. Sequenced input: PBMCs. This clonotype originated in a young woman in good health and CMV-seropositive. The chain joins TRBV6-5 to TRBJ2-5; the match to TRBD2 covers 8 bases. CDR3 in DNA: TGTGCCAGCAGTTTAGCGGGAACGCCGTGGGAGACCCAGTACTTC. Translating it yields CASSLAGTPWETQYF.